These 25 T cell receptor beta chains share one sample of origin, sequenced in a study of T-cell reconstitution after alpha-beta-depleted transplantation in children (dated by TCRdb to 2015 to 2016). The treatment or condition tag for this specimen amounts to: allogeneic hematopoietic cell transplantation with graft depleted of TCRalphabeta T cells and CD19 B cells. Library preparation used PCR. Instrument on record: Illumina HiSeq 2500. Molecular barcoding was employed in the preparation of TCR libraries, with unique molecular identifiers being used to normalize TCRbeta repertoire quantification. TCRdb applied fastp at Q25 and MiXCR to the public reads, then kept only in-frame beta chains. Merged by CDR3 protein, the rows form single entries marked with the most common genes and DNA. The sample records over 200,000 distinct CDR3 sequences, 11% of which are singletons. 28% of the sample is taken by the ten largest.

Material: PBMCs, obtained before TCRalphabeta/CD19-depleted stem cell transplant. The receptors shown here come from a child younger than two with acute myeloid leukemia, due to receive a stem cell transplant.

This chain links TRBV7-9 with TRBJ2-3, with 10 bases aligning to TRBD2. CDR1 SEHNR and CDR2 FQNEAQ come from the germline V gene (reference sequence). The CDR3 extends over 16 amino acids. Losses at the gene ends were 3 bases for V and 3 bases for J; bases not matched to a gene: 6. CDR3 sequence: CASSFLSGRNTDTQYF. The CDR3 DNA sequence: TGTGCCAGCAGCTTCCTTAGCGGGAGGAATACAGATACGCAGTATTTT. The complete variable domain, with remaining parts taken from reference TRBV7-9 and TRBJ2-3, reads DTGVSQNPRHKITKRGQNVTFRCDPISEHNRLYWYRQTLGQGPEFLTYFQNEAQLEKSRLLSDRFSAERPKGSFSTLEIQRTEQGDSAMYLCASSFLSGRNTDTQYFGPGTRLTVL.

This clonotype was seen at least ten times. Relative to the germline gene, one junction end is altered; a read error may explain this. This rearrangement joins TRBV6-5 to TRBJ2-7, with TRBD2 matching over 7 bases. Per the germline V gene, CDR1 is MNHEY and CDR2 is SVGAGI. The CDR3 contains 12 residues. CDR3 nucleotide sequence: TGTGCCAGCAGTAGACCGGGACTACCCCAAGTTTTC. Translating gives CASSRPGLPQVF.

This clonotype was seen repeatedly, ten times or more. V usage is TRBV5-1 and J usage is TRBJ1-2; D unresolved. Trimming pared 3 bases from V and 7 bases from J, leaving 13 bases between. Germline CDR1 and CDR2: SGHRS and YFSETQ. The CDR3 spans 13 residues. The CDR3 DNA follows: TGCGCCAGCAGCTCGGACTCGTACTTTGGCTACACCTTC. Protein sequence: CASSSDSYFGYTF.

This clonotype was found many times. The chain recombines TRBV18 with TRBJ2-4; D perhaps matches TRBD2 (5 bases). V lost 2 bases, J lost 2 bases, and 7 bases lay in between. The germline gives CDR1 KGHSH, CDR2 LQKENI. The CDR3 has 14 amino acids. The CDR3, as DNA: TGTGCCAGCTCACCAACCGGGACCAAAAACATTCAGTACTTC. It translates to CASSPTGTKNIQYF.

This clonotype was seen repeatedly, ten times or more. This chain connects TRBV20-1 to TRBJ2-2, with TRBD2 matching 10 bases. Trimming at V came to 5 bases and at J to 6 bases, leaving 15 bases not matched to a gene. The CDR3 has 17 residues. CDR1 and CDR2 (germline): DFQATT, SNEGSKA (reference sequence). The CDR3 DNA follows: TGCAGTGCTTGGAGAAGTCTAGCGGGAGTAGGACCCGGGGAGCTGTTTTTT. It encodes CSAWRSLAGVGPGELFF.

Regarding this clonotype: A much larger clone differs by one base, so this may be a read error. This chain connects TRBV7-9 to TRBJ1-2; TRBD1 is a possible D gene (6 bases). The CDR3 runs 13 residues. CDR1 is SEHNR, CDR2 FQNEAQ, per germline (reference sequence). CDR3 DNA: TGTGCCAGCAGCCCAGTGGGGGGCTATGGCGACACCTTC. Translating it yields CASSPVGGYGDTF. Supplemented by reference TRBV7-9 and TRBJ1-2, the full variable domain reads DTGVSQNPRHKITKRGQNVTFRCDPISEHNRLYWYRQTLGQGPEFLTYFQNEAQLEKSRLLSDRFSAERPKGSFSTLEIQRTEQGDSAMYLCASSPVGGYGDTFGSGTRLTVV.

This clonotype appeared many times. This chain uses TRBV27 with TRBJ2-1; 15 nucleotides match TRBD2. J lost 9 bases, V lost 5 bases, and 8 bases had no gene match. The CDR3 is made up of 16 amino acids. CDR1 is MNHEY, CDR2 SMNVEV, per germline (reference sequence). CDR3 loop: CASSPFGLAGGREQFF. The CDR3 bases are TGTGCCAGCAGTCCTTTTGGACTAGCGGGAGGGCGTGAGCAGTTCTTC.

Regarding this clonotype: This clone may be a read error of a much larger clone one base away. The chain couples TRBV9 to TRBJ2-3, with TRBD2 as a possible D gene (6 bases). The CDR3 length is 16 residues. CDR1 and CDR2 from the germline V gene are SGDLS and YYNGEE. The CDR3 DNA reads as TGTGCCAACAGCGTTAACTCGGGAGTTGATACAGATACGCAGTATTTT. Translated: CANSVNSGVDTDTQYF.

The sample holds many counts of this clonotype. The chain has TRBV5-1 and TRBJ2-1, with TRBD2 as a possible D gene (6 bases). V was cut by 3 bases and J by 9 bases, with 13 bases left in between. In germline, CDR1 is SGHRS, CDR2 YFSETQ. The CDR3 runs 13 residues. This chain's CDR3 is CASSSKPGVEQFF. Here the CDR3 DNA reads TGCGCCAGCAGCTCCAAACCGGGGGTTGAGCAGTTCTTC.

This clonotype occurred a few times. The V call is TRBV3-1, the J call TRBJ2-4; 9 nucleotides agree with TRBD1. The CDR3 runs 15 residues. Germline V gives CDR1 LGHDT, CDR2 YNNKEL (reference sequence). J lost 6 bases, V lost 4 bases, and 7 bases had no gene match. The CDR3 DNA sequence: TGTGCCAGCAGCCCGGACAGGGGCAGGGGAAACATTCAGTACTTC. It encodes CASSPDRGRGNIQYF.

This clonotype was counted at least ten times. This sequence joins TRBV11-2 and TRBJ2-7; 11 bases line up with TRBD2. V dropped 0 bases and J dropped 2; count of bases not matched to a gene: 0. This CDR3 has 15 amino acids. The germline V gene encodes CDR1 SGHAT and CDR2 FQNNGV. The CDR3 DNA is TGTGCCAGCAGCTTAGAACTAGCGGGGGCCTACGAGCAGTACTTC. It is translated as CASSLELAGAYEQYF.

There are a few counts of this clonotype. This chain joins TRBV20-1 and TRBJ2-7; D may be TRBD2 (6 bases). Germline-derived CDR1 and CDR2 are DFQATT and SNEGSKA (reference sequence). Trimming removed 5 bases at V and 5 bases at J, with 10 bases between. CDR3 length: 11 amino acids. The DNA for the CDR3 is TGCAGTGCTTTGGGACTGGACGAGCAGTACTTC. Residues: CSALGLDEQYF.

This clonotype has a count of ten or more. The chain has TRBV4-2 and TRBJ2-1; TRBD2 aligns across 13 bases. Unmatched junction bases numbered 2, after V lost 1 base and J lost 8 bases. Germline-derived CDR1 and CDR2 are LGHNA and YNFKEQ. This CDR3 comprises 15 residues. Here the CDR3 reads CASSQGTSGSDEQFF. The CDR3 DNA follows: TGTGCCAGCAGCCAAGGGACTAGCGGGAGTGATGAGCAGTTCTTC.

This clonotype showed up just a few times. The genes are TRBV7-2 and TRBJ1-5, with D unclear. CDR3 length: 14 amino acids. CDR1 is SGHTA and CDR2 is FQGNSA in the germline V gene. Deletions cut 3 bases from V and 2 bases from J, with 8 bases between. Here the CDR3 reads CASSLGYGNQPQHF. For the CDR3, the DNA is TGTGCCAGCAGCTTGGGTTATGGCAATCAGCCCCAGCATTTT.

This clonotype has ten or more counts. The V and J genes are TRBV15 and TRBJ2-1, with 8 nucleotides matching TRBD1. The V gene's germline CDR1 is LNHNV and CDR2 YYDKDF (reference sequence). The ends lost 5 bases at V and 4 bases at J; junction bases unmatched: 1. The CDR3 has 13 residues. The CDR3 nucleotides read TGTGCCACCAGCGGGACAGGTTACAATGAGCAGTTCTTC. Its translation: CATSGTGYNEQFF.

This clonotype was counted only a few times. The rearrangement uses TRBV4-1 and TRBJ1-3; weak D call: TRBD1 (5 bases). Germline-derived CDR1 and CDR2 are MGHRA and YSYEKL. This CDR3 comprises 17 residues. V lost 3 bases, J lost 1 base, and 16 bases lay in between. DNA of the CDR3: TGCGCCAGCAGCCAGGGGACGACTGGGCGGTCTGGAAACACCATATATTTT. Translating it yields CASSQGTTGRSGNTIYF.

The table lists this clonotype with many counts. V and J are TRBV6-1 and TRBJ1-4; D gene ambiguous. Germline CDR1 and CDR2: MNHNS and SASEGT. This CDR3 comprises 16 residues. Deletions cut 4 bases from V and 5 bases from J, with 17 bases between. CDR3 in amino acids: CASSVHFRVLNEKLFF. For the CDR3, the DNA is TGTGCCAGCAGTGTCCATTTCCGGGTCCTCAATGAAAAACTGTTTTTT.

This clonotype was picked up many times. The chain uses TRBV28 and TRBJ2-5, with 7 positions matching TRBD2. V shed 2 bases and J 1 base; nucleotides not matched to a gene: 4. This CDR3 is 15 amino acids long. Germline V gene sequence: CDR1 MDHEN, CDR2 SYDVKM. The CDR3 loop reads CASSLGSSGQETQYF. In DNA, the CDR3 is TGTGCCAGCAGTTTAGGTTCTAGCGGCCAAGAGACCCAGTACTTC.

This clonotype was detected ten times or more. This chain's CDR3 is CASSLGTGETEAFF. CDR3 in DNA: TGCGCCAGCAGCTTAGGGACAGGGGAGACTGAAGCTTTCTTT. The V and J genes are TRBV5-1 and TRBJ1-1, with 10 bases matching TRBD1. CDR3 size: 14 residues. The V gene end was trimmed by 2 bases and the J gene end by 5 bases; junction bases not matched to a gene: 3. Germline V CDR1 and CDR2: SGHRS, YFSETQ.

In this sample, this clonotype turned up many times. The chain couples TRBV5-5 to TRBJ2-1, with 9 bases matching TRBD2. Germline V gene lookup returns CDR1 SGHKS and CDR2 YYEKEE (reference sequence). The CDR3 runs to 17 residues. V gave up 1 base and J gave up 3 bases; unmatched junction bases: 8. The CDR3 coding sequence is TGTGCCAGCAGCTTGTGGGTCCTAGCGGGGATCTACAATGAGCAGTTCTTC. Encoded protein: CASSLWVLAGIYNEQFF.

This clonotype was detected ten times or more. The chain is built from TRBV12-3 or TRBV12-4 and TRBJ1-3; D not certain. V lost 2 bases, J lost 2 bases, and 7 bases lay in between. CDR3 size: 14 residues. CDR3 in DNA: TGTGCCAGCAGTTTAACCTCGGCTGGAAACACCATATATTTT. It encodes CASSLTSAGNTIYF.

This clonotype appeared many times. The V and J genes are TRBV10-3 and TRBJ2-4; D unclear. In germline, CDR1 is ENHRY, CDR2 SYGVKD. The CDR3 spans 13 residues. V gave up 3 bases and J gave up 1 base, with 4 bases separating them. The CDR3: CAISDRAKNIQYF. As DNA, the CDR3 is TGTGCCATCAGTGACAGGGCCAAAAACATTCAGTACTTC.

The V and J genes are TRBV20-1 and TRBJ1-2, with TRBD1 as a possible D gene (6 bases). Germline V gene data show CDR1 as DFQATT and CDR2 as SNEGSKA (reference sequence). The CDR3 is made up of 16 amino acids. Trimming took 7 bases from V and 0 from J, leaving 21 bases between them. As DNA, the CDR3 is TGCAGTGTCAGGGGCCGGGTTACGGACCCTAACTATGGCTACACCTTC. This gives the protein CSVRGRVTDPNYGYTF.

There are many counts of this clonotype. This chain joins TRBV18 and TRBJ2-1; possibly TRBD2 for D (6 bases). Germline V CDR1 and CDR2: KGHSH, LQKENI. The CDR3 is made up of 16 amino acids. Trimming left V 3 bases short and J 3 bases short, with 15 bases between. The chain's CDR3 is CASSPRASGFYNEQFF. The CDR3 DNA reads TGTGCCAGCTCACCCCGGGCCAGCGGGTTCTACAATGAGCAGTTCTTC.

Ten or more counts support this clonotype. CDR3 loop: CASSATLDSNQPQHF. For the CDR3, the DNA is TGTGCCAGCAGTGCAACACTGGATAGCAATCAGCCCCAGCATTTT. This chain links TRBV2 with TRBJ1-5; D gene ambiguous. The V end was cut by 4 bases, the J end by 0 bases, with 10 bases between. The CDR3 contains 15 residues. Germline-derived CDR1 and CDR2 are SNHLY and FYNNEI.